Below are 7 T cell receptor beta chains sequenced from a single sample in a study of blood T cell repertoires in COVID-19. Clones were read by immunoSEQ multiplex PCR, and TCRdb kept only the in-frame ones, dropping some. The sample has tens of thousands of clones; roughly four fifths are singletons. The sample taken for sequencing was peripheral blood. The source is a woman aged 70-85 years with acute or convalescent COVID-19.

This clone was detected only once. The chain is built from TRBV29-1 and TRBJ1-2; no reliable D call. The CDR3 spans 15 residues. CDR1 and CDR2 (germline): SQVTM, ANQGSEA. V gave up 7 bases and J gave up 6 bases, with 24 bases separating them. The CDR3 coding sequence is TGCAGCGCACGCGCTACGACAAGGGAGAAGGATGGCTACACCTTC. This gives the protein CSARATTREKDGYTF.

The chain combines TRBV14 with TRBJ2-7; 7 bases match TRBD2. V was clipped by 5 bases and J by 1 base; unmatched bases: 5. This CDR3 region has 14 residues. CDR1 and CDR2 (germline): SGHDN, FVKESK. The chain's CDR3 is CASSAGLQSYEQYF. In nucleotides, the CDR3 is TGTGCCAGCAGCGCGGGACTACAATCCTACGAGCAGTACTTC.

The chain has TRBV2 and TRBJ2-5, with TRBD2 matching 12 bases. The germline CDR1 and CDR2 sequences are SNHLY and FYNNEI. This CDR3 region has 16 residues. V lost 0 bases and J lost 2; bases outside the gene matches: 1. The CDR3 DNA sequence: TGTGCCAGCAGTGAAGCGCTAGCGGGAGGGCAAGAGACCCAGTACTTC. Translation: CASSEALAGGQETQYF.

This chain connects TRBV21-1 to TRBJ1-5. TRBV21-1 is a pseudogene. The CDR3 runs to 15 residues. The CDR3 nucleotides are TGTGCCAGCAGCAAAAGGATCGGGGGCAATCAGCCCCAGCATTTT. It specifies CASSKRIGGNQPQHF.

The rearrangement links TRBV29-1 to TRBJ2-7; possibly TRBD1 for D (6 bases). V lost 7 bases and J 3 bases, leaving 13 bases between the germline ends. This CDR3 is 12 amino acids long. Looked up from germline, CDR1 is SQVTM and CDR2 is ANQGSEA. CDR3: CSDALQGYEQYF. The CDR3, as DNA: TGCAGCGACGCTTTACAGGGCTACGAGCAGTACTTC.

The gene calls are TRBV19 and TRBJ1-5; TRBD1 might be the D (6 bases). Germline loops: CDR1 LNHDA, CDR2 SQIVND (reference sequence). Deletions cut 5 bases from V and 0 bases from J, with 14 bases between. The CDR3 extends over 16 amino acids. CDR3 nucleotides: TGTGCCAGTAGTCCCGAGACAGGTTATAGCAATCAGCCCCAGCATTTT. Protein product: CASSPETGYSNQPQHF.

The V and J genes are TRBV10-3 and TRBJ2-1; 9 positions match TRBD2. Trimming at V came to 0 bases and at J to 8 bases, leaving 8 bases not matched to a gene. Germline V lookup: CDR1 ENHRY, CDR2 SYGVKD. This CDR3 is built from 16 residues. The CDR3: CAISESLAGVRDEQFF. Here the CDR3 DNA reads TGTGCCATCAGTGAGTCATTAGCGGGAGTTCGGGATGAGCAGTTCTTC.